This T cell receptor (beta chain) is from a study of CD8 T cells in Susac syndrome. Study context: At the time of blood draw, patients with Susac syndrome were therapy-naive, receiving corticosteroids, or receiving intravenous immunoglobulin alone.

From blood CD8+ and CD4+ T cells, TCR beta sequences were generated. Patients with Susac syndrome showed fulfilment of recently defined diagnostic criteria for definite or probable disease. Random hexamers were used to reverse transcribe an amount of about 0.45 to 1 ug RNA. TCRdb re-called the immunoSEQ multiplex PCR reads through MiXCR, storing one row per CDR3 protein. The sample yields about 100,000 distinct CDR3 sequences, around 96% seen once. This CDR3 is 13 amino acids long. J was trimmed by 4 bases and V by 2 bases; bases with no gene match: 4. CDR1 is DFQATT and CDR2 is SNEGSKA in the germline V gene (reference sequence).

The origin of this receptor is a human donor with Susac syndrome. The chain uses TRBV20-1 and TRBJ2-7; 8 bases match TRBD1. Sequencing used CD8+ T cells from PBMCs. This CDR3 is CSARRTGHYEQYF. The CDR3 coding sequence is TGCAGTGCTAGAAGGACAGGGCATTACGAGCAGTACTTC.